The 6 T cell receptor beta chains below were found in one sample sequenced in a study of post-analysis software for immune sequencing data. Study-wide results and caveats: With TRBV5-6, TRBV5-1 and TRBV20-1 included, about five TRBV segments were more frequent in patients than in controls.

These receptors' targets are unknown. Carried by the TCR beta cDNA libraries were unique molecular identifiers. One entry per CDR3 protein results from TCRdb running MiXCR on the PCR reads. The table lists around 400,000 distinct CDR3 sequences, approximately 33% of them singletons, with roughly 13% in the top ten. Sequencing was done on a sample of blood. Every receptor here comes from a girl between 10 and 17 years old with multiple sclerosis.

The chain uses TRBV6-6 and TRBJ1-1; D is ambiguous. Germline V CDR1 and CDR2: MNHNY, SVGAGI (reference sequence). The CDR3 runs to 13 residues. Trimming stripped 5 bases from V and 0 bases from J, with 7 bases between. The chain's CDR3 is CASSLDVNTEAFF. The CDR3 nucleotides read TGTGCCAGCAGTCTTGATGTGAACACTGAAGCTTTCTTT.

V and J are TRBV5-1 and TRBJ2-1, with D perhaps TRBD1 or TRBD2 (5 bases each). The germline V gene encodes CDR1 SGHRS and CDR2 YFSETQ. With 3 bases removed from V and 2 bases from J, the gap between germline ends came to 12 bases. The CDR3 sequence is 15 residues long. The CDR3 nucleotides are TGCGCCAGCAGCTCCGGGACGGGGACCTACAATGAGCAGTTCTTC. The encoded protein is CASSSGTGTYNEQFF.

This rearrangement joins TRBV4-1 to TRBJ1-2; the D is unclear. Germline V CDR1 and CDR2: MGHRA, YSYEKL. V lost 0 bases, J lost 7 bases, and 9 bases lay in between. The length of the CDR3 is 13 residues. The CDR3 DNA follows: TGCGCCAGCAGCCAAGACAACCTAGGTGGCTACACCTTC. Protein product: CASSQDNLGGYTF.

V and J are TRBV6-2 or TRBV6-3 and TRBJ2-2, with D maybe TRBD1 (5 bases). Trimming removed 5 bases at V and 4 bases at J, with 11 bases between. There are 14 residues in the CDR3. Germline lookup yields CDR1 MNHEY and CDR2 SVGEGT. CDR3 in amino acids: CASSRPTATGELFF. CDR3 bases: TGTGCCAGCAGTAGACCGACAGCCACCGGGGAGCTGTTTTTT.

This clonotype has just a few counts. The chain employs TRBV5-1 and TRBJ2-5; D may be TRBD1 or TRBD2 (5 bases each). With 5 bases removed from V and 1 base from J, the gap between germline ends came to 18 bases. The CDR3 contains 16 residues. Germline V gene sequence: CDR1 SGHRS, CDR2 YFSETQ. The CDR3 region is CASRSSYRDGQETQYF. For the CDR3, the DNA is TGCGCCAGCAGGTCTTCCTATCGGGACGGCCAAGAGACCCAGTACTTC.

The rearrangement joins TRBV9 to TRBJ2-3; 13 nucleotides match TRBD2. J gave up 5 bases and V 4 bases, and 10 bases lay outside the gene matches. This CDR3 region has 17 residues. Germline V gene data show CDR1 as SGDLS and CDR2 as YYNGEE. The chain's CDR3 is CASSLRTSGGVEDTQYF. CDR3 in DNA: TGTGCCAGCAGCCTCCGGACTAGCGGGGGTGTAGAAGATACGCAGTATTTT.